These T cell receptor beta chains were read from a single sample in a study of shared clonotypes between healthy human individuals. Profiled with immunoSEQ multiplex PCR; TCRdb holds only in-frame clones, not every one. The table includes hundreds of thousands of clones, roughly 95% detected once. Sequences were obtained from naive CD8+ T cells sorted from blood. These receptors came from a woman aged 25 to 39 in good health. The CDR3 runs from the conserved cysteine through the conserved F or W.

CDR3 protein,J gene,V gene
CASSPDGLSYEQYF,TRBJ2-7,TRBV5-4
CASSRPGLARNNEQFF,TRBJ2-1,TRBV27
CASSLSGQGPGELFF,TRBJ2-2,TRBV27
CASSLVSSGGFRYEQYF,TRBJ2-7,TRBV5-4
CAGGRGYQPQHF,TRBJ1-5,TRBV28
CASSSDWTSGRPLTQFF,TRBJ2-1,TRBV7-9
CASSLRPGQGAYNEKLFF,TRBJ1-4,TRBV27
CASRGQGASYEQYF,TRBJ2-7,TRBV4-2
CASSLRLAGVSPSQETQYF,TRBJ2-5,TRBV7-6
CATDLYGTQPQHF,TRBJ1-5,TRBV28
CAWSVLPDEQYF,TRBJ2-7,TRBV30
CASSLTGTSYEQYF,TRBJ2-7,TRBV11-2
CASSFRGNEQFF,TRBJ2-1,TRBV27
CASSLKDRAYNNEQFF,TRBJ2-1,TRBV7-2
CASIRTVLAGFNEQFF,TRBJ2-1,TRBV11-2
CSLKRGGEQYF,TRBJ2-7,TRBV20-1
CASSLRGDAYEQYF,TRBJ2-7,TRBV5-1
CASGASVEGEAFF,TRBJ1-1,TRBV9
CASSLTPRGVREAFF,TRBJ1-1,TRBV6-5
CASSLEGKGQPQHF,TRBJ1-5,TRBV11-2
CASSLTPDGNQPQHF,TRBJ1-5,TRBV7-2
CAISEVAEYEQYF,TRBJ2-7,TRBV10-3
CASSLAGDLGEQYF,TRBJ2-7,TRBV7-9
CASSTAGTEAFF,TRBJ1-1,TRBV13
CASSTWDRGQETQYF,TRBJ2-5,TRBV11-2
CASSIPAGNEQFF,TRBJ2-1,TRBV19
CASSQGEGAIEAFF,TRBJ1-1,TRBV4-1
CASSVYSGTYEQYF,-,TRBV9
CASSPGQLSYEQYF,TRBJ2-7,TRBV5-6
CASSHSGYEQYF,TRBJ2-7,TRBV14
CASSSTASIEDSNQPQHF,TRBJ1-5,TRBV28
CASAPRLAGGNEQFF,TRBJ2-1,TRBV19
CASSDRVSDPRHEQYF,TRBJ2-7,TRBV6-4
CSVETTYNEQFF,TRBJ2-1,TRBV29-1
CASSQDRGMETQYF,TRBJ2-5,TRBV4-1
CAISESEQGYGYTF,TRBJ1-2,TRBV10-3
CASSLGQTYEQYF,TRBJ2-7,TRBV27
CAISAPLAGGPTDTQYF,TRBJ2-3,TRBV10-3
CASSLFPGTSGVF,TRBJ2-7,TRBV27
CASSLGENTGELFF,TRBJ2-2,TRBV7-7
CASSLGAWDTEAFF,TRBJ1-1,TRBV5-4
CASRRDWRDNEQFF,TRBJ2-1,TRBV14